These 14 T cell receptor beta chains originate from one sample sequenced in a study of OX40 agonist ivuxolimab in advanced cancers. The table came from immunoSEQ multiplex PCR; TCRdb's copy has only in-frame clones and leaves some out. The sample has around 100,000 clones, approximately 90% seen once. The source was CD4+ or CD8+ T cells sorted from blood, collected in a trial of the OX40 agonist ivuxolimab. These receptor sequences come from an adult with an advanced solid tumor such as melanoma, head and neck, liver or kidney cancer.

V and J are TRBV6-5 and TRBJ1-2; maybe TRBD1 (6 bases). Germline assignment: CDR1 MNHEY and CDR2 SVGAGI. This CDR3 has 13 amino acids. The ends were cut back, 0 bases at V and 8 bases at J, with 10 bases in the middle. CDR3 residues: CASSYSGTSGYTF. The CDR3 nucleotides read TGTGCCAGCAGTTACTCCGGGACATCCGGCTACACCTTC.

The chain uses TRBV27 and TRBJ1-6, with a possible D match to TRBD1 (5 bases). Trimming took off 6 bases at V and 4 bases at J, with 13 bases between the two ends. Germline assignment: CDR1 MNHEY and CDR2 SMNVEV (reference sequence). The CDR3 runs to 15 residues. CDR3 amino acids: CASRRQGGYNSPLHF. The CDR3, as DNA: TGTGCCAGCAGGCGGCAGGGAGGATATAATTCACCCCTCCACTTT.

This clone was counted between two and nine times. This chain connects TRBV19 to TRBJ1-5; D remains unclear. The CDR3 is made up of 12 amino acids. Germline CDR1 LNHDA, CDR2 SQIVND (reference sequence). The ends were cut back, 10 bases at V and 7 bases at J, with 14 bases in the middle. The chain's CDR3 is CATLSGNQPQHF. The CDR3 DNA follows: TGTGCCACCCTCAGCGGGAACCAGCCCCAGCATTTT.

The chain carries TRBV27 and TRBJ2-3; the D gene is possibly TRBD2 (6 bases). This CDR3 has 16 amino acids. CDR1 and CDR2 from the germline V gene are MNHEY and SMNVEV (reference sequence). The V and J ends lost 5 bases and 6 bases respectively, with 21 bases between them. CDR3 amino acids: CASSARWAGTRDTQYF. CDR3 bases: TGTGCCAGCAGTGCCAGGTGGGCGGGGACCCGGGATACGCAGTATTTT.

For the CDR3, the DNA is TGTGCCAGCAGCATGCTAGCGGGGAACACAGATACGCAGTATTTT. Its protein is CASSMLAGNTDTQYF. The chain carries TRBV5-4 and TRBJ2-3, with TRBD2 matching over 9 bases. CDR3 length: 15 amino acids. V shed 4 bases, J shed 2 bases, and the junction held 5 bases outside the gene matches. CDR1 and CDR2 from the germline V gene are SGHNT and YYREEE (reference sequence).

This clone has only a few counts. The chain has TRBV19 and TRBJ1-5; 7 positions match TRBD1. Germline V gene lookup returns CDR1 LNHDA and CDR2 SQIVND (reference sequence). The CDR3 is 15 amino acids. The ends lost 0 bases at V and 10 bases at J; junction bases unmatched: 9. The CDR3, as DNA: TGTGCCAGTAGTATAGACAGGGGGGACGAATACCCCCAGCATTTT. Translating gives CASSIDRGDEYPQHF.

This rearrangement joins TRBV5-4 to TRBJ2-7; tentatively, D is TRBD1 or TRBD2 (5 bases each). Trimming took 2 bases from V and 3 from J, leaving 9 bases between them. CDR3 size: 13 residues. Germline lookup yields CDR1 SGHNT and CDR2 YYREEE (reference sequence). The CDR3 loop reads CASSFPGRYEQYF. CDR3 sequence (DNA): TGTGCCAGCAGCTTTCCGGGACGCTACGAGCAGTACTTC.

The J gene is TRBJ1-5, the V gene TRBV27; D is undetermined. Trimming pared 4 bases from V and 4 bases from J, leaving 11 bases between. The length of the CDR3 is 14 residues. Germline CDR1 is MNHEY and CDR2 is SMNVEV (reference sequence). CDR3 nucleotides: TGTGCCAGCAGTTCAGGCCCCGGGAATCAGCCCCAGCATTTT. This sequence encodes CASSSGPGNQPQHF.

The chain has TRBV9 and TRBJ2-1; 7 nucleotides match TRBD1. The CDR3 runs to 15 residues. J gave up 2 bases and V 4 bases, and 6 bases lay outside the gene matches. Germline CDR1 is SGDLS and CDR2 is YYNGEE. The CDR3 here is CASSRRQGTYNEQFF. Written as DNA, the CDR3 is TGTGCCAGCAGCCGCCGACAGGGTACCTACAATGAGCAGTTCTTC. Variable domain in full (rest from reference TRBV9 and TRBJ2-1): DSGVTQTPKHLITATGQRVTLRCSPRSGDLSVYWYQQSLDQGLQFLIQYYNGEERAKGNILERFSAQQFPDLHSELNLSSLELGDSALYFCASSRRQGTYNEQFFGPGTRLTVL.

The chain links TRBV11-2 to TRBJ2-2; D is perhaps TRBD2 (5 bases). CDR1 SGHAT and CDR2 FQNNGV come from the germline V gene. V was clipped by 1 base and J by 8 bases, with 8 bases between them. The CDR3 totals 13 residues. This chain's CDR3 is CASSLAPGGELFF. The CDR3, as DNA: TGTGCCAGCAGCTTAGCTCCGGGAGGGGAGCTGTTTTTT.

The chain links TRBV5-4 to TRBJ2-4; maybe TRBD1 (5 bases). The CDR3 extends over 16 amino acids. V was cut by 0 bases and J by 2 bases, with 12 bases left in between. CDR1 SGHNT and CDR2 YYREEE come from the germline V gene (reference sequence). This CDR3 reads CASSLGPQGSKNIQYF. Here the CDR3 DNA reads TGTGCCAGCAGCTTGGGCCCCCAGGGATCCAAAAACATTCAGTACTTC.

The J gene is TRBJ2-2, the V gene TRBV7-3, with a tentative D call TRBD2 (6 bases). Germline loops: CDR1 SGHTA, CDR2 FQGTGA. The CDR3 is 13 amino acids. V lost 4 bases, J lost 7 bases, and 10 bases lay in between. The CDR3 nucleotides read TGTGCCAGCAGCTCCGTAGCGGTCGGGGAGCTGTTTTTT. Translated: CASSSVAVGELFF.

V and J are TRBV5-1 and TRBJ2-1; D is perhaps TRBD2 (5 bases). CDR1 and CDR2 (germline): SGHRS, YFSETQ. V lost 4 bases, J lost 9 bases, and 17 bases lay in between. This CDR3 has 14 residues. CDR3 amino acids: CASSSTAPGSEQFF. CDR3 DNA sequence: TGCGCCAGCAGCAGCACCGCACCGGGGTCTGAGCAGTTCTTC.

This clone appeared a single time. The rearrangement uses TRBV19 and TRBJ1-4, with D maybe TRBD1 (6 bases). The CDR3 spans 16 residues. V dropped 2 bases and J dropped 4 bases, with 14 bases sitting between them. Germline V gene lookup returns CDR1 LNHDA and CDR2 SQIVND (reference sequence). CDR3 loop: CASSIMVDRLNEKLFF. CDR3 DNA sequence: TGTGCCAGTAGTATAATGGTCGACAGGCTTAATGAAAAACTGTTTTTT.